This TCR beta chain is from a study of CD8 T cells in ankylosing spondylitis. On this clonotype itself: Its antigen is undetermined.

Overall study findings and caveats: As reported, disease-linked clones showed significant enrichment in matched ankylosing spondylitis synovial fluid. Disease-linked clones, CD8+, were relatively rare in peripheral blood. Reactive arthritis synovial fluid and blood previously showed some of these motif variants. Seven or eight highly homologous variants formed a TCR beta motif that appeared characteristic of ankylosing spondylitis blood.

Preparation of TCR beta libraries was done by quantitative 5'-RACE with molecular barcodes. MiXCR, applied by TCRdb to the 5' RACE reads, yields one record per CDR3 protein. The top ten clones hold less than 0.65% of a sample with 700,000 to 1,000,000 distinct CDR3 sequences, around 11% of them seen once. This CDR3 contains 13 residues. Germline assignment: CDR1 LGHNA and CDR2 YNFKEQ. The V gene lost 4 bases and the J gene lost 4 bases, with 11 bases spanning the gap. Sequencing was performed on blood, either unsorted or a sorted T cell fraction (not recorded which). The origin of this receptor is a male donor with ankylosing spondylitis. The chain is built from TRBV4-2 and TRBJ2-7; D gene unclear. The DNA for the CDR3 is TGTGCCAGCAGCCGTGATCAAGGGTACGAGCAGTACTTC. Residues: CASSRDQGYEQYF.